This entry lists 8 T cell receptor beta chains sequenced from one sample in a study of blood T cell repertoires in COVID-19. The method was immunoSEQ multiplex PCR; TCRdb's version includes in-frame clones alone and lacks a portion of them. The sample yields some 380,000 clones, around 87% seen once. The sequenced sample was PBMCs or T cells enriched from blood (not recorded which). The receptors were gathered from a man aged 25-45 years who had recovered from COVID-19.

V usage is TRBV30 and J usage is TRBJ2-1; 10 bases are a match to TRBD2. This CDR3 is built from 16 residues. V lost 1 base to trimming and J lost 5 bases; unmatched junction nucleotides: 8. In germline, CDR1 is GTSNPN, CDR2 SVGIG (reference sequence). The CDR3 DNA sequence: TGTGCCTGGAGTGCTGCCCCTAGCGGGGGTCACAATGAGCAGTTCTTC. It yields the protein CAWSAAPSGGHNEQFF.

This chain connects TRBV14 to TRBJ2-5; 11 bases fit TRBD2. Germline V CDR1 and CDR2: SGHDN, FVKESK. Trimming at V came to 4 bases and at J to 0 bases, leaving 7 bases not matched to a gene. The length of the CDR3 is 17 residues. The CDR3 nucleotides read TGTGCCAGCAGCCGAGAACCTAGCGGGGGGTACCAAGAGACCCAGTACTTC. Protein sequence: CASSREPSGGYQETQYF.

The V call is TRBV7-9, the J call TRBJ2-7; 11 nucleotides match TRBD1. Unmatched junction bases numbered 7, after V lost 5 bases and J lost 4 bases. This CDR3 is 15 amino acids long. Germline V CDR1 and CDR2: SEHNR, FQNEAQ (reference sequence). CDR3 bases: TGTGCCAGCAGCCCGCCCGGACAGGGGGCGTACGAGCAGTACTTC. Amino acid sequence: CASSPPGQGAYEQYF.

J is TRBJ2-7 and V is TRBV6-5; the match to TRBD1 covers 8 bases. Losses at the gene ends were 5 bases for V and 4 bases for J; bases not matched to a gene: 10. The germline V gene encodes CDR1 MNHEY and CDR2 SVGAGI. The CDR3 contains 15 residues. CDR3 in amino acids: CASSPTGEGRYEQYF. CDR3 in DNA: TGTGCCAGCAGTCCGACAGGGGAAGGGCGTTACGAGCAGTACTTC.

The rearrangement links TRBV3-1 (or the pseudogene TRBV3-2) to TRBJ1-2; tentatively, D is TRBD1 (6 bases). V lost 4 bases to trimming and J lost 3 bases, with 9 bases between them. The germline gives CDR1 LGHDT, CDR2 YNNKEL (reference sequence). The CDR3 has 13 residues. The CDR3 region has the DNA TGTGCCAGCAGCCGAGGGGGGGACTATGGCTACACCTTC. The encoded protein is CASSRGGDYGYTF.

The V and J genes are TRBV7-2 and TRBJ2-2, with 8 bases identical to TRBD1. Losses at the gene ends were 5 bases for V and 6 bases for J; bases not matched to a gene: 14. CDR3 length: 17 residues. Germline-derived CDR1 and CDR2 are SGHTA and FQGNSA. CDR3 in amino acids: CASSVRQGIGSSGELFF. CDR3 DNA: TGTGCCAGCAGCGTCCGACAGGGGATTGGCAGTTCCGGGGAGCTGTTTTTT. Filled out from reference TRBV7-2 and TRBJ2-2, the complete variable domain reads GAGVSQSPSNKVTEKGKDVELRCDPISGHTALYWYRQSLGQGLEFLIYFQGNSAPDKSGLPSDRFSAERTGGSVSTLTIQRTQQEDSAVYLCASSVRQGIGSSGELFFGEGSRLTVL.

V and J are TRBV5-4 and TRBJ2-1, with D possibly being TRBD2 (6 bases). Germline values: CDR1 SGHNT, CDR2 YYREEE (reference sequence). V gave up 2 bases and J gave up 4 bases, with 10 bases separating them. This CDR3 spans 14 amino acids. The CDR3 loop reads CASSFWGVYNEQFF. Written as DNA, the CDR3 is TGTGCCAGCAGCTTTTGGGGGGTATACAATGAGCAGTTCTTC. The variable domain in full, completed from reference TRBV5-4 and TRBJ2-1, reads ETGVTQSPTHLIKTRGQQVTLRCSSQSGHNTVSWYQQALGQGPQFIFQYYREEENGRGNFPPRFSGLQFPNYSSELNVNALELDDSALYLCASSFWGVYNEQFFGPGTRLTVL.

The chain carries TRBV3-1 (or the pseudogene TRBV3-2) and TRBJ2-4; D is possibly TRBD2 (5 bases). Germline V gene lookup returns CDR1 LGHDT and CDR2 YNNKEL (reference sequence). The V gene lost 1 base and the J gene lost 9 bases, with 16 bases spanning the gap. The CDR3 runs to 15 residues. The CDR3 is CASSQGRRDSVIQYF. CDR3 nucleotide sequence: TGTGCCAGCAGCCAAGGAAGACGGGATAGTGTCATTCAGTACTTC.